This T cell receptor (beta chain) was observed in a study of T-cell reconstitution after alpha-beta-depleted transplantation in children. This sample's TCRbeta library carried unique molecular identifier barcodes. MiXCR, run by TCRdb on the PCR reads, gives a single entry per CDR3 protein. The sample consists of about 900,000 distinct CDR3 sequences, less than 30% of them appearing once. This CDR3 has 17 amino acids. CDR1 and CDR2 from the germline V gene are SGHRS and YFSETQ. Deletions cut 0 bases from V and 5 bases from J, with 20 bases between. There are many counts of this clonotype. Its antigen is undetermined. Findings of the study overall: At day 60, the high TCRbeta diversity found in some patients originated from recipient T cells and thymic progenitors that had survived. T cells produced anew were the main source of T-cell counts and diversity one year after transplant. Alpha-beta T cells about two months after transplant reportedly derived from several hundred expanded graft clones.

The rearrangement uses TRBV5-1 and TRBJ1-1, with D possibly matching TRBD1 (5 bases). This sequence was found in a boy less than two years old who had a stem cell transplant for SCID, so the T cells may come from the graft donor. The sequencing here drew on PBMCs, mostly from graft donor cells, taken 360 days after TCRalphabeta/CD19-depleted stem cell transplant. The CDR3 sequence: CASSLGAPQAMGTEAFF. CDR3 nucleotides: TGCGCCAGCAGCTTGGGTGCACCACAGGCAATGGGGACTGAAGCTTTCTTT.